Listed below are T cell receptor beta chains from one sample, sequenced in a study of shared clonotypes between healthy human individuals. The method was immunoSEQ multiplex PCR; TCRdb's version includes in-frame clones alone and lacks a portion of them. The sample consists of about 490,000 clones, around 78% of them appearing once. Source material: PBMCs. These receptors came from a woman between 40 and 55 years old in good health. Some clones in this sample may be carry-over from other donors' samples. Each CDR3 is given with its conserved first and last residue. A D gene is named only where the DNA matches it firmly. Not all rows give a size; the values are once, few, many and, for expanded clones, a class.

>-|TRBJ1-2|-|TRBV4-1
TGCGCCAGCAGCCTAATCACAGTAAGCTATGGCTACACCTTC
CASSLITVSYGYTF
>-|TRBJ2-1|-|TRBV7-5
TGTGCCAGCAGCCGGGGACAGGGTGAGCAGTTCTTC
CASSRGQGEQFF
>-|TRBJ2-3|many|TRBV7-3
TGTGCCAGCAGCGCAGCCTCTAGCACAGATACGCAGTATTTT
CASSAASSTDTQYF
>-|TRBJ2-5|-|TRBV28
TGTGCCAGCAGTTTAGAAGGTCCAGAGACCCAGTACTTC
CASSLEGPETQYF
>-|TRBJ2-2|-|TRBV9
TGTGCCAGCAGCGTAGCAAGACAAACCGGGGAGCTGTTTTTT
CASSVARQTGELFF
>-|TRBJ1-2|-|TRBV18
TGTGCCAGCTCACCACCAGGGGGAGACTATGGCTACACCTTC
CASSPPGGDYGYTF
>-|TRBJ2-7|-|TRBV5-1
TGCGCCAGCAGCCCACTTTCGGGAAGAGGCGACGAGCAGTACTTC
CASSPLSGRGDEQYF
>-|TRBJ1-4|-|TRBV10-3
TGTGCCATCAGTGAGTCGAGGGGCAGGGTTAATGAAAAACTGTTTTTT
CAISESRGRVNEKLFF
>TRBD1|TRBJ2-5|-|TRBV28
TGTGCCAGCAGTCCGACAGGGGCCGGTGAGACCCAGTACTTC
CASSPTGAGETQYF
>TRBD2|TRBJ2-4|few|TRBV5-1
TGCGCCAGCAGCTTGGAACTAGCGGGAATGAAAAACATTCAGTACTTC
CASSLELAGMKNIQYF
>TRBD1|TRBJ2-7|-|TRBV7-2
TGTGCCAGCAGCAGGCGGACAGGGTTGAACGAGCAGTACTTC
CASSRRTGLNEQYF
>-|TRBJ2-7|-|TRBV5-4
TGTGCCAGCAGCTTGGGGGCAGGGGCCCCCTACGAGCAGTACTTC
CASSLGAGAPYEQYF
>-|TRBJ1-5|many|TRBV7-9
TGTGCCAGCAGCTCCGGGACCGCGGGTCAGCCCCAGCATTTT
CASSSGTAGQPQHF
>TRBD1|TRBJ2-7|-|TRBV30
TGTGCCTGGAGTGCCTTGACAGGGGCCTACCCCTACGAGCAGTACTTC
CAWSALTGAYPYEQYF
>-|TRBJ2-7|-|TRBV6-6
TGTGCCAGCACTCCGGGATCACCCTACGAGCAGTACTTC
CASTPGSPYEQYF
>TRBD1|TRBJ2-7|few|TRBV28
TGTGCCAGCAGTTCCGCCGGGACAGGGGTCTACGAGCAGTACTTC
CASSSAGTGVYEQYF
>-|TRBJ1-6|-|TRBV27
-
CASSPQVGIGSPLHF
>-|TRBJ2-5|-|TRBV2
TGTGCCAGCAGTGGACCGACGTTCGGTGAGACCCAGTACTTC
CASSGPTFGETQYF
>-|TRBJ1-5|-|TRBV2
TGTGCCAGCAGGCGAACAGGGACGATTTCCAATCAGCCCCAGCATTTT
CASRRTGTISNQPQHF
>TRBD1|TRBJ2-1|-|TRBV10-3
TGTGCCATTGGGGGAACGGGACAGGATAATGAGCAGTTCTTC
CAIGGTGQDNEQFF
>TRBD2|TRBJ2-3|-|TRBV29-1
TGCAGCGTTGAGCAGAGCGGGAGGGCTGGCACAGATACGCAGTATTTT
CSVEQSGRAGTDTQYF
>-|TRBJ2-1|-|TRBV9
TGTGCCAGCAGCGCACAGACTGGATACAATGAGCAGTTCTTC
CASSAQTGYNEQFF
>-|TRBJ2-7|-|TRBV27
TGTGCCAGCAGGAAATCAGGGGGGAACGAGCAGTACTTC
CASRKSGGNEQYF
>-|TRBJ2-2|-|TRBV28
TGTGCCAGCAGCAGGGCGAGGGAGCTGTTTTTT
CASSRARELFF
>-|TRBJ1-5|few|TRBV12-5
TGTGCTAGTGGTTTGGGGACAGACAATCAGCCCCAGCATTTT
CASGLGTDNQPQHF
>TRBD2|TRBJ2-1|-|TRBV20-1
TGCAGTGCTCCACTCGGGACTAGCCGGTTCTTC
CSAPLGTSRFF
>TRBD1|TRBJ2-3|-|TRBV5-1
TGCGCCAGCAGCCCGGGGACCCTCCAGGGGGGCACAGATACGCAGTATTTT
CASSPGTLQGGTDTQYF
>-|TRBJ2-5|-|TRBV5-4
TGTGCCAGCAGCTTGGGAAGTGAAGAGACCCAGTACTTC
CASSLGSEETQYF
>TRBD1|TRBJ2-3|-|TRBV2
TGTGCCAGCAGTTGGGACAGAGGCACAGATACGCAGTATTTT
CASSWDRGTDTQYF
>TRBD1|TRBJ1-1|once|TRBV5-6
TGTGCCAGCAGCCATAGAATTGAAAACAGGGGGTACACTGAAGCTTTCTTT
CASSHRIENRGYTEAFF
>TRBD1|TRBJ1-2|-|TRBV27
TGTGCCAGCAGCCGACAGGGTGAAGGCGGTAACTATGGCTACACCTTC
CASSRQGEGGNYGYTF
>-|TRBJ2-1|-|TRBV28
TGTGCCAGCGAAACGGGAACCAACAATGAGCAGTTCTTC
CASETGTNNEQFF
>TRBD2|TRBJ2-3|-|TRBV7-3
TGTGCCAGCAGCCCGGGACTAGCGGAGGACACAGATACGCAGTATTTT
CASSPGLAEDTDTQYF
>-|TRBJ1-5|-|TRBV19
TGTGCCAGTAGTATTGCCGTGAGTAATCAGCCCCAGCATTTT
CASSIAVSNQPQHF
>TRBD1|TRBJ1-2|-|TRBV19
TGTGCCAGTATCGGGGACAGGACTCATAACTATGGCTACACCTTC
CASIGDRTHNYGYTF
>-|TRBJ1-2|-|TRBV11-2
TGTGCCAGCAGCAAAAGCCCAGCTGGTAGCCGTATTTATGGCTACACCTTC
CASSKSPAGSRIYGYTF
>-|TRBJ1-4|-|TRBV19
TGTGCCAGTAGTATCGGGCTTACGGGCCTCAATGAAAAACTGTTTTTT
CASSIGLTGLNEKLFF
>TRBD1|TRBJ2-1|-|TRBV7-9
TGTGCCAGCAGCTTAGTGGGGACAGCACCCTACAATGAGCAGTTCTTC
CASSLVGTAPYNEQFF
>-|TRBJ1-4|-|TRBV4-3
TGCCCCAGCAGCCGCGGGGTCTTTAATGAAAAACTGTTTTTT
CPSSRGVFNEKLFF
>TRBD2|TRBJ2-1|few|TRBV7-2
TGTGCCAGCAGCTTACAAGCGGGAGGGCCCCCCTACAATGAGCAGTTCTTC
CASSLQAGGPPYNEQFF
>-|TRBJ1-1|-|TRBV30
TGTGCCTGGGTACGACAGGTGAACACTGAAGCTTTCTTT
CAWVRQVNTEAFF
>TRBD2|TRBJ2-7|few|TRBV7-2
TGTGCCAGCAGCCCCAAAAGCGGGAGTTACGAGCAGTACTTC
CASSPKSGSYEQYF
>-|TRBJ2-3|-|TRBV28
TGTGCCAGCAGTTTGAGGACAGATAGCACAGATACGCAGTATTTT
CASSLRTDSTDTQYF
>-|TRBJ2-3|-|TRBV7-9
TGTGCCAGCAGCTTAGACGGAGGGGGCACAGATACGCAGTATTTT
CASSLDGGGTDTQYF
>-|TRBJ1-4|once|TRBV19
TGTGCCAGTAGTACCCGAACTGCAACTAATGAAAAACTGTTTTTT
CASSTRTATNEKLFF
>TRBD2|TRBJ2-3|-|TRBV27
TGTGCCAGCACTCCCGGTTTCGGGACTAGCGTCTGGGATACGCAGTATTTT
CASTPGFGTSVWDTQYF
>TRBD2|TRBJ2-1|-|TRBV11-3
TGTGCCAGCAGCTTAAAGCTTAGCGGGACTTGGGATGAGCAGTTCTTC
CASSLKLSGTWDEQFF
>TRBD2|TRBJ2-1|-|TRBV28
TGTGCCAGCAGCCTACTAGCGGGAGGTTCCTACAATGAGCAGTTCTTC
CASSLLAGGSYNEQFF
>-|TRBJ1-2|few|TRBV28
TGTGCCAGCAGGCGAGTGAACCCGTATGGCTACACCTTC
CASRRVNPYGYTF
>-|TRBJ1-2|-|TRBV15
TGTGCCACCAGCAGAGACAGGTTTGGGGATGGCTACACCTTC
CATSRDRFGDGYTF
>-|TRBJ2-7|once|TRBV5-6
TGTGCCAGCAGCCTATTAGGCCCCCGGTCTGTCTACGAGCAGTACTTC
CASSLLGPRSVYEQYF
>TRBD2|TRBJ2-1|-|TRBV27
TGTGCCAGCAGCCGAGGGACTAGCGGGACACGCAATGAGCAGTTCTTC
CASSRGTSGTRNEQFF
>TRBD2|TRBJ2-5|-|TRBV4-3
TGCGCCAGCAGCCAAGGTCAGAGCGGGAGTCGAGAGACCCAGTACTTC
CASSQGQSGSRETQYF